Listed here are 27 T cell receptor beta chains from one sample, sequenced in a study of cytomegalovirus exposure and HLA in healthy donors. Profiled with immunoSEQ multiplex PCR; TCRdb holds only in-frame clones, not every one. Among 190,000 or so clones listed, approximately 80% were seen once. Material for sequencing was PBMCs. The receptors stem from a woman in her 30s in good health and CMV-seropositive.

The rearrangement uses TRBV5-1 and TRBJ1-4; no clear D. Between the trimmed V and J ends, which lost 4 bases and 8 bases, there was a span of 12 bases. CDR3 length: 13 amino acids. Germline CDR1 is SGHRS and CDR2 is YFSETQ. The CDR3 here is CASSELSGEKLFF. CDR3 nucleotides: TGCGCCAGCAGCGAATTATCGGGGGAAAAACTGTTTTTT.

The CDR3 loop is CASSSDTGASYNEQFF. In DNA, the CDR3 is TGTGCCAGCAGTTCAGATACAGGGGCGTCCTACAATGAGCAGTTCTTC. This chain links TRBV28 with TRBJ2-1; 7 bases fit TRBD1. The CDR3 consists of 16 residues. Germline CDR1 MDHEN, CDR2 SYDVKM. Unmatched junction bases numbered 7, after V lost 4 bases and J lost 1 base.

This chain links TRBV5-6 with TRBJ1-1; no clear D gene. The V gene's germline CDR1 is SGHDT and CDR2 YYEEEE. V was clipped by 3 bases and J by 4 bases, with 19 bases between them. The CDR3 runs 16 residues. Written as DNA, the CDR3 is TGTGCCAGCAGCTCCCTCGGCGGTGGGTTGAGCACTGAAGCTTTCTTT. Translating gives CASSSLGGGLSTEAFF. Full variable domain (rest looked up from reference TRBV5-6 and TRBJ1-1): DAGVTQSPTHLIKTRGQQVTLRCSPKSGHDTVSWYQQALGQGPQFIFQYYEEEERQRGNFPDRFSGHQFPNYSSELNVNALLLGDSALYLCASSSLGGGLSTEAFFGQGTRLTVV.

The V gene is TRBV28, the J gene TRBJ2-1, with D maybe TRBD1 (6 bases). The V end lost 3 bases, the J end lost 12 bases, and 21 bases lay between the germline ends. The CDR3 loop spans 15 amino acids. Germline CDR1 reads MDHEN; CDR2 reads SYDVKM. The chain's CDR3 is CASSFRSAGDISQFF. CDR3 in DNA: TGTGCCAGCAGTTTTCGCTCTGCAGGGGACATATCGCAGTTCTTC. The whole variable domain, remainder taken from reference TRBV28 and TRBJ2-1, is DVKVTQSSRYLVKRTGEKVFLECVQDMDHENMFWYRQDPGLGLRLIYFSYDVKMKEKGDIPEGYSVSREKKERFSLILESASTNQTSMYLCASSFRSAGDISQFFGPGTRLTVL.

The rearrangement links TRBV5-4 to TRBJ2-3, with 9 bases that match TRBD1. Germline V gene data show CDR1 as SGHNT and CDR2 as YYREEE (reference sequence). This CDR3 has 14 amino acids. The junction had 3 bases not matched to a gene; V was cut back by 4 bases and J by 3 bases. CDR3: CASSPTGGTDTQYF. CDR3 in DNA: TGTGCCAGCAGCCCGACAGGGGGGACAGATACGCAGTATTTT.

The chain carries TRBV9 and TRBJ2-1; perhaps TRBD2 as D (6 bases). The CDR3 runs 13 residues. Per the germline V gene, CDR1 is SGDLS and CDR2 is YYNGEE. V shed 9 bases and J shed 5 bases, with 15 bases lying between them. The CDR3 bases are TGTGCCACCGGGGACTCTCTCGACAATGAGCAGTTCTTC. It is translated as CATGDSLDNEQFF. The full variable domain, rest sourced from reference TRBV9 and TRBJ2-1, is DSGVTQTPKHLITATGQRVTLRCSPRSGDLSVYWYQQSLDQGLQFLIQYYNGEERAKGNILERFSAQQFPDLHSELNLSSLELGDSALYFCATGDSLDNEQFFGPGTRLTVL.

Comments on this clone: In the same sample, other DNA sequences code for this CDR3. V and J are TRBV27 and TRBJ2-5; TRBD2 agrees at 7 bases. This CDR3 is built from 13 residues. The junction had 3 bases not matched to a gene; V was cut back by 6 bases and J by 2 bases. Per germline, CDR1 MNHEY and CDR2 SMNVEV (reference sequence). The CDR3 is CASSRDYQETQYF. CDR3 in DNA: TGTGCCAGCAGCCGGGACTATCAAGAGACCCAGTACTTC.

The V call is TRBV6-5, the J call TRBJ2-1, with D hard to call. V shed 6 bases and J shed 6 bases, with 12 bases lying between them. The CDR3 totals 13 residues. The V gene's germline CDR1 is MNHEY and CDR2 SVGAGI. The CDR3 nucleotides are TGTGCCAGCAGCCCCACCGAGAGCAATGAGCAGTTCTTC. This encodes CASSPTESNEQFF.

V gene TRBV30 combines with J gene TRBJ1-2; the D is unclear. Germline V gives CDR1 GTSNPN, CDR2 SVGIG (reference sequence). CDR3 length: 13 residues. V lost 2 bases and J lost 5, with 12 bases in between. CDR3 DNA: TGTGCCTGGAGTAATACGGTGAATTATGGCTACACCTTC. Protein sequence: CAWSNTVNYGYTF.

The chain uses TRBV4-2 and TRBJ2-3, with D maybe TRBD2 (6 bases). Germline assignment: CDR1 LGHNA and CDR2 YNFKEQ. V lost 1 base, J lost 9 bases, and 14 bases lay in between. The CDR3 has 14 amino acids. The CDR3 DNA sequence: TGTGCCAGCAGCCAAGGAACGGCTAGCGAAACGCAGTATTTT. Translation gives CASSQGTASETQYF.

CDR3 region: CASSEYDRDDEAFF. The CDR3 coding sequence is TGTGCCAGCAGTGAATATGACAGGGATGATGAAGCTTTCTTT. The chain combines TRBV25-1 with TRBJ1-1; TRBD1 aligns across 7 bases. With 0 bases clipped from V and 7 bases from J, the junction kept 5 bases outside the gene matches. Germline CDR1 and CDR2: MGHDK and SYGVNS. The CDR3 is made up of 14 amino acids.

The genes are TRBV19 and TRBJ2-1; 10 bases line up with TRBD2. The germline V gene has CDR1 LNHDA and CDR2 SQIVND (reference sequence). V shed 5 bases, J shed 2 bases, and the junction held 6 bases outside the gene matches. The CDR3 consists of 16 residues. The CDR3 nucleotides read TGTGCCAGTAGTTCCCTAGCGGGGGTAACCTACAATGAGCAGTTCTTC. Amino acid sequence: CASSSLAGVTYNEQFF.

The chain joins TRBV28 to TRBJ1-2; D is possibly TRBD1 (6 bases). The length of the CDR3 is 14 residues. Germline loops: CDR1 MDHEN, CDR2 SYDVKM. V gave up 1 base and J gave up 8 bases, with 14 bases separating them. CDR3 nucleotides: TGTGCCAGCAGTTTATCCCCAGGGGCGGGCGGCTACACCTTC. Translating gives CASSLSPGAGGYTF.

The gene calls are TRBV18 and TRBJ2-1, with 9 nucleotides matching TRBD2. Trimming removed 2 bases from V and 7 bases from J; junction bases left unmatched: 12. The germline gives CDR1 KGHSH, CDR2 LQKENI. The CDR3 contains 17 residues. DNA for the CDR3: TGTGCCAGCTCACCATCTCTAGCGGGATTTGGTACGAATGAGCAGTTCTTC. Translated, it gives CASSPSLAGFGTNEQFF.

This sequence joins TRBV7-2 and TRBJ2-2, with 12 bases fitting TRBD2. This CDR3 is built from 15 residues. Looked up from germline, CDR1 is SGHTA and CDR2 is FQGNSA. V was clipped by 5 bases and J by 5 bases; unmatched bases: 3. CDR3 sequence reads: CASSRLAGETGELFF. For the CDR3, the DNA is TGTGCCAGCAGCCGACTAGCGGGAGAGACCGGGGAGCTGTTTTTT.

The chain employs TRBV27 and TRBJ2-1; 10 bases match TRBD1. The CDR3 extends over 18 amino acids. Germline trimming cut 5 bases from V and 10 bases from J; bases unmatched to any gene: 20. Germline V gene lookup returns CDR1 MNHEY and CDR2 SMNVEV (reference sequence). The CDR3 is CASSQKPGQGSLSGEQFF. CDR3 bases: TGTGCCAGCAGTCAAAAGCCGGGACAGGGGTCCTTATCGGGGGAGCAGTTCTTC.

The rearrangement joins TRBV18 to TRBJ2-5, with TRBD1 identical over 9 bases. Germline CDR1 KGHSH, CDR2 LQKENI. This CDR3 contains 12 residues. Trimming at V came to 5 bases and at J to 5 bases, leaving 0 bases not matched to a gene. CDR3: CASSDRGETQYF. The CDR3 DNA reads as TGTGCCAGCTCAGACAGGGGGGAGACCCAGTACTTC.

The chain has TRBV2 and TRBJ1-2; the D gene is possibly TRBD1 (6 bases). Trimming removed 3 bases at V and 8 bases at J, with 22 bases between. This CDR3 has 16 residues. CDR1 and CDR2 (germline): SNHLY, FYNNEI. CDR3 sequence (DNA): TGTGCCAGCAGTGAGACCAGGGGCGCCGGGGAGGGAGGCTACACCTTC. This translates into CASSETRGAGEGGYTF.

This clone was observed a few times. This sequence joins TRBV4-2 and TRBJ2-7; TRBD2 is a possible D gene (6 bases). The CDR3 totals 15 residues. From germline, CDR1 is LGHNA and CDR2 YNFKEQ. V shed 0 bases and J shed 4 bases, with 13 bases lying between them. CDR3 region: CASSQEWGTVYEQYF. The DNA of the CDR3 is TGTGCCAGCAGCCAAGAATGGGGGACTGTGTACGAGCAGTACTTC.

The V call is TRBV19, the J call TRBJ2-7; maybe TRBD2 (5 bases). Germline V gives CDR1 LNHDA, CDR2 SQIVND (reference sequence). The CDR3 extends over 17 amino acids. V lost 5 bases and J 3 bases, leaving 23 bases between the germline ends. The CDR3: CASSLHRPGFGNYEQYF. DNA for the CDR3: TGTGCCAGTAGTCTCCACCGTCCGGGGTTTGGTAACTACGAGCAGTACTTC.

The chain couples TRBV2 to TRBJ2-1; 7 bases are a match to TRBD2. The CDR3 covers 16 residues. V lost 4 bases, J lost 7 bases, and 13 bases stayed unmatched. CDR1 is SNHLY and CDR2 is FYNNEI in the germline V gene. Written as DNA, the CDR3 is TGTGCCAGCAGTGGCGGCGCGGGAGTGGGGATTAATGAGCAGTTCTTC. As protein: CASSGGAGVGINEQFF.

The CDR3 nucleotides are TGCAGCGTTGCCCTGGTAGAAGAGACCCAGTACTTC. The encoded protein is CSVALVEETQYF. The V gene is TRBV29-1, the J gene TRBJ2-5; D ambiguous. The CDR3 extends over 12 amino acids. V lost 4 bases and J 3 bases, leaving 9 bases between the germline ends. Germline CDR1 SQVTM, CDR2 ANQGSEA.

This chain connects TRBV19 to TRBJ1-5; weak D call: TRBD1 (6 bases). CDR1 is LNHDA, CDR2 SQIVND, per germline (reference sequence). Trimming pared 1 base from V and 7 bases from J, leaving 11 bases between. The CDR3 contains 14 residues. CDR3 region: CASSIGQVFQPQHF. As DNA, the CDR3 is TGTGCCAGTAGTATAGGACAGGTATTCCAGCCCCAGCATTTT. The variable domain in full, completed from reference TRBV19 and TRBJ1-5, reads DGGITQSPKYLFRKEGQNVTLSCEQNLNHDAMYWYRQDPGQGLRLIYYSQIVNDFQKGDIAEGYSVSREKKESFPLTVTSAQKNPTAFYLCASSIGQVFQPQHFGDGTRLSIL.

CDR3 amino acids: CASSLTRLAGTGELFF. The CDR3 coding sequence is TGTGCCAGCAGTTTAACGAGGCTAGCGGGGACCGGGGAGCTGTTTTTT. J is TRBJ2-2 and V is TRBV27; 9 positions match TRBD2. The CDR3 has 16 amino acids. V lost 2 bases, J lost 5 bases, and 6 bases stayed unmatched. Per germline, CDR1 MNHEY and CDR2 SMNVEV (reference sequence).

The CDR3 reads CASSPAGTGELFF. The CDR3 DNA reads as TGCGCCAGCAGTCCAGCGGGCACCGGGGAGCTGTTTTTT. The V call is TRBV5-1, the J call TRBJ2-2; D might be TRBD2 (6 bases). V was trimmed by 5 bases and J by 4 bases, leaving 9 bases between them. The CDR3 is 13 residues long. Per the germline V gene, CDR1 is SGHRS and CDR2 is YFSETQ. Supplemented by reference TRBV5-1 and TRBJ2-2, the full variable domain reads KAGVTQTPRYLIKTRGQQVTLSCSPISGHRSVSWYQQTPGQGLQFLFEYFSETQRNKGNFPGRFSGRQFSNSRSEMNVSTLELGDSALYLCASSPAGTGELFFGEGSRLTVL.

This clone occurred a few times. The V call is TRBV6-1, the J call TRBJ2-5; no firm D call. CDR3 length: 11 amino acids. Between the trimmed V and J ends, which lost 6 bases and 4 bases, there was a span of 6 bases. CDR1 is MNHNS and CDR2 is SASEGT in the germline V gene. Written as DNA, the CDR3 is TGTGCCAGCAGCCTTCCAGAGACCCAGTACTTC. It encodes CASSLPETQYF.

This clone was detected only once. The J gene is TRBJ1-1, the V gene TRBV7-2, with D maybe TRBD1 (5 bases). CDR1 is SGHTA, CDR2 FQGNSA, per germline. There are 16 residues in the CDR3. Trimming took off 2 bases at V and 5 bases at J, with 18 bases between the two ends. CDR3 sequence reads: CASSLMGPRANTEAFF. In DNA, the CDR3 is TGTGCCAGCAGCTTAATGGGGCCCAGGGCGAATACTGAAGCTTTCTTT. The full variable domain, with the rest looked up from reference TRBV7-2 and TRBJ1-1, is GAGVSQSPSNKVTEKGKDVELRCDPISGHTALYWYRQSLGQGLEFLIYFQGNSAPDKSGLPSDRFSAERTGGSVSTLTIQRTQQEDSAVYLCASSLMGPRANTEAFFGQGTRLTVV.